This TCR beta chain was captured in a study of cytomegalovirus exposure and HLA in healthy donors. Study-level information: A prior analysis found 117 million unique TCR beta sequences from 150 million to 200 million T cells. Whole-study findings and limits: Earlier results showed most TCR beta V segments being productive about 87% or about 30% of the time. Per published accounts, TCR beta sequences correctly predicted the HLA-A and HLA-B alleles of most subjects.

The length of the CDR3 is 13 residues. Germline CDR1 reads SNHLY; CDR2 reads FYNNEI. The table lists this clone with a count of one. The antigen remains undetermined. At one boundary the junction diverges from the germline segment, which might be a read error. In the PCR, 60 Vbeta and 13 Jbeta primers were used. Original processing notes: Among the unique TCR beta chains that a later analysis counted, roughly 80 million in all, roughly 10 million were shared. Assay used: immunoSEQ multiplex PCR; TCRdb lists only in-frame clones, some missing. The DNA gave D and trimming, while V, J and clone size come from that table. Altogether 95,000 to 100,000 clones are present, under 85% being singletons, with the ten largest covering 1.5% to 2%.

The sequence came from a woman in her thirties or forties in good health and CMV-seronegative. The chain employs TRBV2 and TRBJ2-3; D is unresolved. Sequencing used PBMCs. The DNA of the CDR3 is TGTGCCAGCATGACCCTAAGCACAGATGCGCAGTATTTT. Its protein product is CASMTLSTDAQYF. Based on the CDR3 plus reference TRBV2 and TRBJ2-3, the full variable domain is EPEVTQTPSHQVTQMGQEVILRCVPISNHLYFYWYRQILGQKVEFLVSFYNNEISEKSEIFDDQFSVERPDGSNFTLKIRSTKLEDSAMYFCASMTLSTDAQYFGPGTRLTVL.